The 8 T cell receptor beta chains given below trace back to one sample, sequenced in a study of shared clonotypes between healthy human individuals. Assay used: immunoSEQ multiplex PCR; TCRdb lists only in-frame clones, some missing. The sample lists millions of clones, more than 80% occurring once. The sample taken for sequencing was naive CD4+ T cells sorted from blood. Documented subset: CD45RA+ positively selected. Source of these receptors: a man younger than 35 in good health.

The chain joins TRBV30 to TRBJ2-1, with a possible D match to TRBD2 (5 bases). V was clipped by 2 bases and J by 9 bases, with 14 bases between them. The germline CDR1 and CDR2 sequences are GTSNPN and SVGIG (reference sequence). This CDR3 is built from 13 residues. The CDR3 loop reads CAWSIQLGIEQFF. The CDR3 DNA reads TGTGCCTGGAGTATCCAACTAGGCATTGAGCAGTTCTTC.

This clone showed up just a few times. The genes are TRBV6-5 and TRBJ1-1; no reliable D call. The CDR3 contains 15 residues. V lost 7 bases, J lost 0 bases, and 15 bases lay in between. Germline CDR1 reads MNHEY; CDR2 reads SVGAGI. This chain's CDR3 is CASIPVFGLNTEAFF. The CDR3 DNA sequence: TGTGCCAGCATCCCAGTCTTTGGGTTGAACACTGAAGCTTTCTTT.

The chain uses TRBV6-6 and TRBJ2-7; a weak D match, TRBD2 (5 bases). V lost 7 bases, J lost 5 bases, and 21 bases lay in between. The CDR3 runs 15 residues. CDR1 and CDR2 from the germline V gene are MNHNY and SVGAGI (reference sequence). This chain's CDR3 is CASTSSGALPNEQYF. The CDR3 coding sequence is TGTGCCAGCACTAGCTCCGGAGCTTTACCCAACGAGCAGTACTTC.

The chain uses TRBV5-6 and TRBJ1-2, with 8 bases lining up with TRBD1. The CDR3 has 14 amino acids. V shed 5 bases and J 7 bases; nucleotides not matched to a gene: 10. CDR1 is SGHDT, CDR2 YYEEEE, per germline. CDR3 nucleotide sequence: TGTGCCAGCAGGGCCCAGGGGGCGCTTACTGGCTACACCTTC. Translating gives CASRAQGALTGYTF.

The V and J genes are TRBV28 and TRBJ2-7; 7 bases line up with TRBD1. The CDR3 contains 11 residues. Germline values: CDR1 MDHEN, CDR2 SYDVKM. V was pared by 6 bases and J by 6 bases, with 2 bases of the junction left unmatched. The CDR3: CASRSGGEQYF. The CDR3 DNA follows: TGTGCCAGCAGATCAGGGGGCGAGCAGTACTTC.

J is TRBJ2-7 and V is TRBV30; tentatively, D is TRBD1 or TRBD2 (5 bases each). Germline V gene data show CDR1 as GTSNPN and CDR2 as SVGIG (reference sequence). The germline V and J ends were trimmed by 0 bases and 12 bases, with 12 bases remaining between them. The CDR3 spans 11 residues. The CDR3 nucleotides read TGTGCCTGGAGTGTTGAAGAGGGGAGGTACTTC. As protein: CAWSVEEGRYF.

The chain carries TRBV2 and TRBJ1-5; 8 positions match TRBD1. Looked up from germline, CDR1 is SNHLY and CDR2 is FYNNEI. Trimming removed 3 bases from V and 6 bases from J; junction bases left unmatched: 7. This CDR3 contains 15 residues. The CDR3 region has the DNA TGTGCCAGCAGTGAGGAGACAGGGGTAGCTCAGCCCCAGCATTTT. Protein product: CASSEETGVAQPQHF.

This chain uses TRBV4-1 with TRBJ1-3, with no clear D. The CDR3 length is 16 residues. The germline gives CDR1 MGHRA, CDR2 YSYEKL. Trimming removed 1 base from V and 0 bases from J, with 10 bases in between. The CDR3 region is CASSQVARVSGNTIYF. In DNA form, the CDR3 reads TGCGCCAGCAGCCAAGTTGCGAGGGTCTCTGGAAACACCATATATTTT.